This TCR beta chain was retrieved from a study of cytomegalovirus exposure and HLA in healthy donors. Study results and limitations: After further analysis at a later stage, 16,951 TCR beta sequences were associated with HLA alleles at 0.05 false discovery rate.

With regard to this clone: The antigen remains undetermined. Other DNA sequences within the sample encode an identical CDR3.

PCR was performed using 60 Vbeta and 13 Jbeta primers. The data were produced by immunoSEQ multiplex PCR, yet TCRdb's version contains in-frame clones alone and is incomplete. The sample table sets out about 140,000 clones. Trimming shortened V by 5 bases and J by 5 bases, and 15 bases separated the two germline ends. Germline CDR1 SQVTM, CDR2 ANQGSEA. The CDR3 contains 13 residues. This sequence was found in a male donor in good health and CMV-seronegative. Specimen: PBMCs. V is TRBV29-1 and J is TRBJ2-5, with D possibly being TRBD2 (7 bases). CDR3 loop: CSVSRGAGETQYF. The CDR3 bases are TGCAGCGTTTCACGGGGGGCAGGGGAGACCCAGTACTTC.